This TCR beta chain was retrieved from a study of early T cells in non-severe SARS-CoV-2 infection. CDR1 is DFQATT and CDR2 is SNEGSKA in the germline V gene (reference sequence). The CDR3 covers 14 residues. Trimming stripped 5 bases from V and 0 bases from J, with 13 bases between. The TCR library protocol attached unique molecular identifiers to the individual cDNA molecules. TCRdb reprocessed the 5' RACE reads with MiXCR, giving one entry per CDR3 protein. The data show about 52,000 distinct CDR3 sequences, with approximately 9.9% seen just once and approximately 13% held by the top ten. This clonotype was observed at least ten times.

The rearrangement links TRBV20-1 to TRBJ1-1; possibly TRBD1 for D (5 bases). Sequenced input: whole blood. This receptor was obtained from an adult who was a healthcare worker with PCR-confirmed SARS-CoV-2 infection or an uninfected control (not recorded which). The CDR3 coding sequence is TGCAGTGCTCCGATGGGGGGAGTGAACACTGAAGCTTTCTTT. This encodes CSAPMGGVNTEAFF.